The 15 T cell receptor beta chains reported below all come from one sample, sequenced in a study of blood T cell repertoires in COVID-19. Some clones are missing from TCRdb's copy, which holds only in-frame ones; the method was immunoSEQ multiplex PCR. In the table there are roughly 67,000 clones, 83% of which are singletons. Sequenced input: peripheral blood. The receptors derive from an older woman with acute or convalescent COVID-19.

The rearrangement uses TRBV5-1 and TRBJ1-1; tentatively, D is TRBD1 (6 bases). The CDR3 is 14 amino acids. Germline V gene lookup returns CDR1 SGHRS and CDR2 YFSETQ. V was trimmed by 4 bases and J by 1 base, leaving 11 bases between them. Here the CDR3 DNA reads TGCGCCAGCAGCCCAGGGGCCCGGAACACTGAAGCTTTCTTT. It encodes CASSPGARNTEAFF.

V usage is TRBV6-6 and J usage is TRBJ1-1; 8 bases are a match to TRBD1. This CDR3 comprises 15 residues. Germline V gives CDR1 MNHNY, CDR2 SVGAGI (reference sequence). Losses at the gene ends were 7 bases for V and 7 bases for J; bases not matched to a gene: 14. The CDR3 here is CASNKALGTGLEAFF. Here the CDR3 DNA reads TGTGCCAGCAACAAAGCCCTCGGGACAGGCCTTGAAGCTTTCTTT.

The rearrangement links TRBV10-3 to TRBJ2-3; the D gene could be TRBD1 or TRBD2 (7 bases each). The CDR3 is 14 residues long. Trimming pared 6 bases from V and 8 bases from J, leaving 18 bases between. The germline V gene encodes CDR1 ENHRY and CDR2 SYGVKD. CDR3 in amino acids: CAISEGGGGGTQYF. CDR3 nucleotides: TGTGCCATCAGCGAGGGAGGGGGCGGCGGTACGCAGTATTTT.

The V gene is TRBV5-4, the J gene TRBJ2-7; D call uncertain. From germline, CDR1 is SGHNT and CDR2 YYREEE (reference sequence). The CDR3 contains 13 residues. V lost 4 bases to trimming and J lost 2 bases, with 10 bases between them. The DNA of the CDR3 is TGTGCCAGCAGCCCCGGAGAGGCCTACGAGCAGTACTTC. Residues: CASSPGEAYEQYF.

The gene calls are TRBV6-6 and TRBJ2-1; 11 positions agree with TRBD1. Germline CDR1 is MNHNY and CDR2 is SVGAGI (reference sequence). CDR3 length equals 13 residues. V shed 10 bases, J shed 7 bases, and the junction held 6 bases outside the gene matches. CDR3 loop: CATQRDRGNEQFF. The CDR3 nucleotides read TGTGCCACACAACGGGACAGGGGGAATGAGCAGTTCTTC.

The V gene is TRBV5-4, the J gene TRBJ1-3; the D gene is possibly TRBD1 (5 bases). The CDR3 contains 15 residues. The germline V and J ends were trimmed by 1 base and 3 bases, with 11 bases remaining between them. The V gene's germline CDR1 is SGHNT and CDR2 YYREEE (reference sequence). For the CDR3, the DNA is TGTGCCAGCAGCTTGCGGGGGGGTGTTGGAAACACCATATATTTT. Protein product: CASSLRGGVGNTIYF.

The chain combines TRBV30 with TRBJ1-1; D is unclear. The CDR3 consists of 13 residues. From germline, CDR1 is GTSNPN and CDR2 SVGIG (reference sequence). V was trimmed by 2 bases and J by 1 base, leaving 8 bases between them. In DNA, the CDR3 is TGTGCCTGGAGTCCCCAGGCGAACACTGAAGCTTTCTTT. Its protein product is CAWSPQANTEAFF.

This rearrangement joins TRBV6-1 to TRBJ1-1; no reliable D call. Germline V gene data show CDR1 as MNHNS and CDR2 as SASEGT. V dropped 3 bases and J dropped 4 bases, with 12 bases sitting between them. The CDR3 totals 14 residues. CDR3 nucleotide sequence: TGTGCCAGCAGTGATTTAATGGGAGGCACTGAAGCTTTCTTT. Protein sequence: CASSDLMGGTEAFF.

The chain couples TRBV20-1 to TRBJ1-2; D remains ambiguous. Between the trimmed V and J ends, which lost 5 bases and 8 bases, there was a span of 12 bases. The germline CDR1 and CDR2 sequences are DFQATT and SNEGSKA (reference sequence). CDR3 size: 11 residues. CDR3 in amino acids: CSAHTMGGYTF. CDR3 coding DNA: TGCAGTGCTCATACAATGGGCGGCTACACCTTC.

The CDR3 spells CASRSPGGTEAFF. The DNA for the CDR3 is TGTGCCAGCAGAAGCCCCGGGGGGACTGAAGCTTTCTTT. V usage is TRBV12-3 or TRBV12-4 and J usage is TRBJ1-1; tentatively, D is TRBD1 (5 bases). Trimming shortened V by 6 bases and J by 5 bases, and 13 bases separated the two germline ends. The CDR3 totals 13 residues.

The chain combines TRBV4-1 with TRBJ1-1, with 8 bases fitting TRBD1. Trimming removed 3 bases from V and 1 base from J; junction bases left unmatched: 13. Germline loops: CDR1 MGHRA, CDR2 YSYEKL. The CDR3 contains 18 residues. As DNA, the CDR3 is TGCGCCAGCAGCCATGAGTCGGGACAGGTTTACCCGAACACTGAAGCTTTCTTT. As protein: CASSHESGQVYPNTEAFF.

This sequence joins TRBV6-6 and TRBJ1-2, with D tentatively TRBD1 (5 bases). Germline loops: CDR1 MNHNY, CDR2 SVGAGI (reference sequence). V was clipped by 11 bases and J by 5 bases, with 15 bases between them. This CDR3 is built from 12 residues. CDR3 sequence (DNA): TGTGCCTCCCTTGGGGGGGGGTATGGCTACACCTTC. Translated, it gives CASLGGGYGYTF.

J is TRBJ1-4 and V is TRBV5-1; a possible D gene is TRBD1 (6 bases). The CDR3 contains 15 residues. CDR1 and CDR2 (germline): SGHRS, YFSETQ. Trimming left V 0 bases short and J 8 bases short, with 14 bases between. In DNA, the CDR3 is TGCGCCAGCAGCTTGGGGGACATAGGACTCGAAAAACTGTTTTTT. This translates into CASSLGDIGLEKLFF. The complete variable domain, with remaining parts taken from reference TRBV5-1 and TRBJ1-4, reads KAGVTQTPRYLIKTRGQQVTLSCSPISGHRSVSWYQQTPGQGLQFLFEYFSETQRNKGNFPGRFSGRQFSNSRSEMNVSTLELGDSALYLCASSLGDIGLEKLFFGSGTQLSVL.

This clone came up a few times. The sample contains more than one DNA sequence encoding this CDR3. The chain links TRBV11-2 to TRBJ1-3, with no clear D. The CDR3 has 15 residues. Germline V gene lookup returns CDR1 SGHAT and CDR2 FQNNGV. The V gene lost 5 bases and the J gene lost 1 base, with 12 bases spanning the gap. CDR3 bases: TGTGCCAGCAGCCCTCAACCGGGGTCTGGAAACACCATATATTTT. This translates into CASSPQPGSGNTIYF.

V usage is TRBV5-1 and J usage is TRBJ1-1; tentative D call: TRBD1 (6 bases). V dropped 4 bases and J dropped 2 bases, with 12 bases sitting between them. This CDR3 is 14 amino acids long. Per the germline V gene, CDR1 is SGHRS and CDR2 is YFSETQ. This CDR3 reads CASSVQGINTEAFF. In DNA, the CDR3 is TGCGCCAGCAGCGTACAGGGTATTAACACTGAAGCTTTCTTT.